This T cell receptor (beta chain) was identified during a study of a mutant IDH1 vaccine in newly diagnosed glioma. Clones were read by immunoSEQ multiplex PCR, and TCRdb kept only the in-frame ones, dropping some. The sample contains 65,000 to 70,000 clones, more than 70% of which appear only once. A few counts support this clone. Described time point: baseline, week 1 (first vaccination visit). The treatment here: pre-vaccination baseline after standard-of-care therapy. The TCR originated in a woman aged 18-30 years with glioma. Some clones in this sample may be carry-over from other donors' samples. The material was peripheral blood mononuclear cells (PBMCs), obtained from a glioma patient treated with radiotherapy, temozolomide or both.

The CDR3 protein is CATMFRRKNTEAFF. DNA for the CDR3: TGTGCCACTATGTTCCGGAGGAAGAACACTGAAGCTTTCTTT. The chain uses TRBV6-5 and TRBJ1-1; no clear D. V shed 10 bases and J shed 1 base, with 16 bases lying between them. The CDR3 is made up of 14 amino acids. CDR1 and CDR2 (germline): MNHEY, SVGAGI.